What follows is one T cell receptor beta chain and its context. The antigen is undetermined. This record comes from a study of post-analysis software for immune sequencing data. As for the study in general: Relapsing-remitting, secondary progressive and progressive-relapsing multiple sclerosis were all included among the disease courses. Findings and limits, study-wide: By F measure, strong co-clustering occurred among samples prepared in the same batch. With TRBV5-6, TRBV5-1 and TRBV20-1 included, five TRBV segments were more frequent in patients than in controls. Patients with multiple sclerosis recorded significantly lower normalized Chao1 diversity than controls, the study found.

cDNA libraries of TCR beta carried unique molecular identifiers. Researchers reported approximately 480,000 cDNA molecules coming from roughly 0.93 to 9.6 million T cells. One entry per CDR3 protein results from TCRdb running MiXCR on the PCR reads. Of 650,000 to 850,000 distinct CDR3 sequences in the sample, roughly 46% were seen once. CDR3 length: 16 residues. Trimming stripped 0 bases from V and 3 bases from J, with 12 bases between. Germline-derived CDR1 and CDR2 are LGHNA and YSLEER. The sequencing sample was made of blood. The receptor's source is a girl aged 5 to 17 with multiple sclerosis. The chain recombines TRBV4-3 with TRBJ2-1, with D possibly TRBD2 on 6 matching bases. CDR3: CASSQDPTSRYNEQFF. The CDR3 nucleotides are TGCGCCAGCAGCCAAGATCCCACTAGCCGCTACAATGAGCAGTTCTTC.